This T cell receptor beta chain was sequenced during a study of blood T cell repertoires in COVID-19. Data came from immunoSEQ multiplex PCR; TCRdb stores just in-frame clones and leaves some out. The data show a few hundred thousand clones, 80% to 90% seen once. There are 16 residues in the CDR3. Germline V gives CDR1 LGHNA, CDR2 YSLEER. Germline trimming cut 1 base from V and 2 bases from J; bases unmatched to any gene: 8. The sequenced sample consisted of PBMCs or T cells enriched from blood (not recorded which). The sequence derives from a woman aged 40-49 years with acute COVID-19. This chain links TRBV4-3 with TRBJ2-7, with 7 nucleotides matching TRBD2. Here the CDR3 DNA reads TGCGCCAGCAGCCAAGTGGGGGAGGGGAATCCCTACGAGCAGTACTTC. This sequence encodes CASSQVGEGNPYEQYF.